These 28 T cell receptor beta chains came from one sample sequenced in a study of cytomegalovirus exposure and HLA in healthy donors. 13 Jbeta primers and 60 Vbeta primers were used for the PCR. Sequencing used immunoSEQ multiplex PCR; TCRdb keeps in-frame clones, though not all of them. Among about 150,000 clones, 86% were seen once, and the ten largest hold over 1.5%. The sequencing input was PBMCs. Receptor source: a young woman in good health and CMV-seronegative.

In this sample, this clone turned up a few times. The V gene is TRBV15, the J gene TRBJ2-3, with TRBD2 as a possible D gene (6 bases). This CDR3 spans 14 amino acids. CDR1 is LNHNV and CDR2 is YYDKDF in the germline V gene (reference sequence). Trimming stripped 5 bases from V and 2 bases from J, with 11 bases between. The CDR3 loop is CATSDGGTTDTQYF. The CDR3 nucleotides read TGTGCCACCAGCGACGGGGGAACCACAGATACGCAGTATTTT.

The chain carries TRBV7-9 and TRBJ2-5, with TRBD2 identical over 13 bases. Germline assignment: CDR1 SEHNR and CDR2 FQNEAQ (reference sequence). V shed 1 base, J shed 6 bases, and the junction held 8 bases outside the gene matches. The CDR3 contains 17 residues. The CDR3 DNA follows: TGTGCCAGCAGCTTAGAAGCGACTAGCGGGAGGCAGCAGACCCAGTACTTC. Translating it yields CASSLEATSGRQQTQYF.

The CDR3 nucleotides read TGTGCCAGCAGTTTGGGACAGGGGTTTCAGCCCCAGCATTTT. It specifies CASSLGQGFQPQHF. The V gene is TRBV27, the J gene TRBJ1-5; 10 nucleotides match TRBD1. The CDR3 is made up of 14 amino acids. V was pared by 3 bases and J by 6 bases, with 2 bases of the junction left unmatched. Germline-derived CDR1 and CDR2 are MNHEY and SMNVEV (reference sequence).

This chain uses TRBV19 with TRBJ2-5; D ambiguous. CDR1 and CDR2 from the germline V gene are LNHDA and SQIVND (reference sequence). The CDR3 is 12 residues long. With 7 bases removed from V and 4 bases from J, the gap between germline ends came to 10 bases. The CDR3 spells CASTENGETQYF. The CDR3 nucleotides are TGTGCCAGTACCGAGAATGGAGAGACCCAGTACTTC.

With respect to this clone: In the same sample, other DNA sequences code for this CDR3. J is TRBJ1-2 and V is TRBV27, with D possibly matching TRBD1 (5 bases). The CDR3 spans 14 residues. Trimming took 4 bases from V and 2 from J, leaving 11 bases between them. Per the germline V gene, CDR1 is MNHEY and CDR2 is SMNVEV (reference sequence). The CDR3 reads CASSSGSGNYGYTF. The CDR3 DNA reads TGTGCCAGCAGTTCTGGATCAGGGAACTATGGCTACACCTTC.

The CDR3 loop reads CASSDRTGSYEQYF. The CDR3 nucleotides read TGCGCCAGCAGCGATCGGACAGGGAGCTACGAGCAGTACTTC. The rearrangement joins TRBV5-1 to TRBJ2-7, with 8 positions matching TRBD1. V was clipped by 4 bases and J by 3 bases; unmatched bases: 6. Per germline, CDR1 SGHRS and CDR2 YFSETQ. This CDR3 contains 14 residues.

The chain carries TRBV6-6 and TRBJ2-7, with 8 bases fitting TRBD1. V lost 6 bases and J lost 3; bases outside the gene matches: 4. CDR1 MNHNY and CDR2 SVGAGI come from the germline V gene (reference sequence). This CDR3 is 13 amino acids long. The CDR3 sequence is CASSPGQVYEQYF. The CDR3 DNA follows: TGTGCCAGCAGCCCGGGACAGGTCTACGAGCAGTACTTC.

In this sample, this clone turned up once. This chain links TRBV5-1 with TRBJ2-2; the match to TRBD1 covers 9 bases. Looked up from germline, CDR1 is SGHRS and CDR2 is YFSETQ. The CDR3 spans 16 residues. The V segment lost 4 bases and the J segment 3 bases; nucleotides outside the gene matches: 7. CDR3 nucleotides: TGCGCCAGCAGCGCCGTACAGGGGGCCTACACCGGGGAGCTGTTTTTT. Translation gives CASSAVQGAYTGELFF.

The rearrangement links TRBV5-6 to TRBJ2-5; D is undetermined. CDR3 length equals 12 residues. The germline CDR1 and CDR2 sequences are SGHDT and YYEEEE. V was clipped by 0 bases and J by 5 bases, with 5 bases between them. Here the CDR3 reads CASSLVRETQYF. CDR3 coding DNA: TGTGCCAGCAGCTTGGTTCGGGAGACCCAGTACTTC.

This rearrangement joins TRBV6-1 to TRBJ2-5, with D uncertain. CDR3 length: 12 residues. Between the trimmed V and J ends, which lost 8 bases and 4 bases, there was a span of 11 bases. Germline V gene lookup returns CDR1 MNHNS and CDR2 SASEGT. The CDR3, as DNA: TGTGCCAGCGGCATTTCCGTAGAGACCCAGTACTTC. Translation: CASGISVETQYF.

This clone appeared once. This chain connects TRBV4-1 to TRBJ1-2, with 9 bases aligning to TRBD1. Germline lookup yields CDR1 MGHRA and CDR2 YSYEKL. V dropped 6 bases and J dropped 8; count of bases not matched to a gene: 7. The CDR3 consists of 13 residues. In nucleotides, the CDR3 is TGCGCCAGCAGTACCGGGACAGGGCAAGGCTACACCTTC. Translating it yields CASSTGTGQGYTF.

The chain is built from TRBV5-1 and TRBJ1-2; 9 bases are a match to TRBD1. V lost 4 bases, J lost 2 bases, and 9 bases stayed unmatched. The germline CDR1 and CDR2 sequences are SGHRS and YFSETQ. The CDR3 consists of 16 residues. CDR3 in amino acids: CASSPGRDRANYGYTF. DNA for the CDR3: TGCGCCAGCAGCCCAGGGAGGGACAGGGCAAACTATGGCTACACCTTC.

The chain recombines TRBV5-1 with TRBJ1-1; 9 positions agree with TRBD1. Germline V lookup: CDR1 SGHRS, CDR2 YFSETQ. V lost 2 bases to trimming and J lost 2 bases; unmatched junction nucleotides: 7. This CDR3 comprises 16 residues. Written as DNA, the CDR3 is TGCGCCAGCAGCTTAGAACAGGGGGCGGGAAACACTGAAGCTTTCTTT. This sequence encodes CASSLEQGAGNTEAFF.

The chain is built from TRBV4-1 and TRBJ1-4, with TRBD1 identical over 7 bases. V dropped 9 bases and J dropped 0; count of bases not matched to a gene: 22. This CDR3 region has 20 residues. Germline CDR1 reads MGHRA; CDR2 reads YSYEKL. As DNA, the CDR3 is TGCGCCAGTTCTCGGTGGGGAACTCGGACAGGATTAGCAACTAATGAAAAACTGTTTTTT. Its translation is CASSRWGTRTGLATNEKLFF.

This clone was seen a handful of times. The chain has TRBV21-1 and TRBJ1-4; the D segment call TRBD1 is taken from the table without a DNA check. TRBV21-1 is noted as a pseudogene. There are 12 residues in the CDR3. CDR3 in amino acids: CASTPTREKLFF. DNA for the CDR3: TGTGCCAGCACCCCGACAAGAGAAAAACTGTTTTTT.

The V call is TRBV28, the J call TRBJ2-3, with a weak D call TRBD2 (5 bases). Germline CDR1 reads MDHEN; CDR2 reads SYDVKM. V lost 6 bases and J 2 bases, leaving 18 bases between the germline ends. The CDR3 extends over 16 amino acids. The CDR3 nucleotides read TGTGCCAGCAGCCCCGGACTCCTCTTCTCCACAGATACGCAGTATTTT. Its translation: CASSPGLLFSTDTQYF.

This chain connects TRBV19 to TRBJ1-5; D gene unclear. There are 12 residues in the CDR3. CDR1 is LNHDA and CDR2 is SQIVND in the germline V gene (reference sequence). The V and J ends lost 3 bases and 3 bases respectively, with 3 bases between them. The CDR3 DNA is TGTGCCAGTAGTATGGCCAATCAGCCCCAGCATTTT. Translation: CASSMANQPQHF.

This clone showed up just once. The rearrangement joins TRBV6-6 to TRBJ1-1, with TRBD1 identical over 8 bases. The CDR3 extends over 12 amino acids. J lost 8 bases, V lost 11 bases, and 10 bases had no gene match. Germline V gene data show CDR1 as MNHNY and CDR2 as SVGAGI (reference sequence). In nucleotides, the CDR3 is TGTGCCGGCTCAGACAGGGGAACGGAAGCTTTCTTT. Translating it yields CAGSDRGTEAFF.

The rearrangement links TRBV5-1 to TRBJ2-3; weak D call: TRBD1 (5 bases). The ends were cut back, 4 bases at V and 2 bases at J, with 23 bases in the middle. This CDR3 has 18 residues. Germline V gene sequence: CDR1 SGHRS, CDR2 YFSETQ. In DNA form, the CDR3 reads TGCGCCAGCAGCCTGGCTGTGGGAACACAGGAAGTCACAGATACGCAGTATTTT. It yields the protein CASSLAVGTQEVTDTQYF.

The gene calls are TRBV5-1 and TRBJ2-1; TRBD2 is a possible D gene (6 bases). CDR3 length: 15 amino acids. Deletions cut 0 bases from V and 4 bases from J, with 11 bases between. Germline V gene lookup returns CDR1 SGHRS and CDR2 YFSETQ. In nucleotides, the CDR3 is TGCGCCAGCAGCTTGGCGGGAGCGGGTTACAATGAGCAGTTCTTC. Translation: CASSLAGAGYNEQFF.

The chain couples TRBV28 to TRBJ2-3, with TRBD1 as a possible D gene (5 bases). Between the trimmed V and J ends, which lost 1 base and 3 bases, there was a span of 23 bases. The CDR3 sequence is 19 residues long. Per the germline V gene, CDR1 is MDHEN and CDR2 is SYDVKM. This CDR3 reads CASSLFRDRKSGVTDTQYF. CDR3 DNA sequence: TGTGCCAGCAGTTTATTTCGTGACAGAAAGAGTGGGGTAACAGATACGCAGTATTTT.

This chain joins TRBV28 and TRBJ1-1; D call uncertain. CDR1 is MDHEN, CDR2 SYDVKM, per germline. The CDR3 consists of 15 residues. The ends were cut back, 2 bases at V and 2 bases at J, with 12 bases in the middle. The CDR3 here is CASSLGIRSNTEAFF. Here the CDR3 DNA reads TGTGCCAGCAGTTTAGGCATCCGATCTAACACTGAAGCTTTCTTT.

The chain carries TRBV5-1 and TRBJ2-7; TRBD2 is a possible D gene (7 bases). This CDR3 contains 14 residues. CDR1 is SGHRS and CDR2 is YFSETQ in the germline V gene. V was clipped by 2 bases and J by 3 bases, with 12 bases between them. CDR3 sequence reads: CASSFNREGYEQYF. The CDR3 DNA reads as TGCGCCAGCAGCTTTAACAGGGAGGGCTACGAGCAGTACTTC.

The CDR3 protein is CASSVDAGRNTEAFF. The DNA for the CDR3 is TGTGCCAGCAGCGTAGACGCAGGGCGGAACACTGAAGCTTTCTTT. The chain couples TRBV9 to TRBJ1-1; the D gene is possibly TRBD1 (5 bases). Trimming took 0 bases from V and 1 from J, leaving 10 bases between them. This CDR3 spans 15 amino acids. Per the germline V gene, CDR1 is SGDLS and CDR2 is YYNGEE.

J is TRBJ2-7 and V is TRBV11-2; a weak D match, TRBD2 (5 bases). V was cut by 1 base and J by 4 bases, with 8 bases left in between. In germline, CDR1 is SGHAT, CDR2 FQNNGV. The CDR3 is 13 residues long. DNA for the CDR3: TGTGCCAGCAGCTTAGCGGTAGCGTACGAGCAGTACTTC. Translated: CASSLAVAYEQYF.

V gene TRBV5-1 combines with J gene TRBJ1-6; D unresolved. The CDR3 has 20 residues. The V end lost 4 bases, the J end lost 8 bases, and 31 bases lay between the germline ends. Germline CDR1 and CDR2: SGHRS and YFSETQ. The CDR3 here is CASSLTLKHLLPSSDSPLHF. In DNA form, the CDR3 reads TGCGCCAGCAGCCTCACCCTAAAGCATCTACTACCCTCGAGTGATTCACCCCTCCACTTT.

The chain couples TRBV6-5 to TRBJ1-2; perhaps TRBD1 as D (5 bases). V lost 0 bases and J 5 bases, leaving 13 bases between the germline ends. Germline CDR1 and CDR2: MNHEY and SVGAGI. The CDR3 is 15 residues long. The CDR3 sequence: CASSYSPGMGYGYTF. The CDR3 region has the DNA TGTGCCAGCAGTTACTCCCCAGGGATGGGTTATGGCTACACCTTC.

The chain is built from TRBV28 and TRBJ2-2; a possible D gene is TRBD1 (6 bases). The V and J ends lost 4 bases and 3 bases respectively, with 12 bases between them. Germline CDR1 MDHEN, CDR2 SYDVKM. The CDR3 loop spans 15 amino acids. The CDR3: CASSSTGLHTGELFF. The CDR3 DNA reads as TGTGCCAGCAGTTCCACAGGGCTCCACACCGGGGAGCTGTTTTTT.